Each of the 30 T cell receptor beta chains below was sequenced from the same sample in a study of radiotherapy plus CTLA-4 blockade in lung cancer. Assay: immunoSEQ multiplex PCR; the TCRdb copy retains only in-frame clones and omits some. The sample carries fewer than 70,000 clones, roughly 85% recorded once. Sample: peripheral blood, taken from a patient treated with radiotherapy plus ipilimumab. The source is a human donor with non-small cell lung cancer who had a complete response to radiotherapy plus ipilimumab.

The chain carries TRBV10-3 and TRBJ2-1; D not resolved. The V and J ends lost 0 bases and 4 bases respectively, with 4 bases between them. Germline CDR1 reads ENHRY; CDR2 reads SYGVKD. This CDR3 is 13 amino acids long. In DNA, the CDR3 is TGTGCCATCAGTGAGTCAGCTTACAATGAGCAGTTCTTC. Encoded protein: CAISESAYNEQFF.

This rearrangement joins TRBV2 to TRBJ2-7; 10 bases line up with TRBD2. Germline CDR1 is SNHLY and CDR2 is FYNNEI. The CDR3 runs 18 residues. V dropped 5 bases and J dropped 5; count of bases not matched to a gene: 18. The CDR3 DNA reads as TGTGCCAGCAGTCCAAACCCTGGACTAGCGGCGGGGTCTAACGAGCAGTACTTC. It encodes CASSPNPGLAAGSNEQYF.

This clone was recorded only once. The chain's CDR3 is CASTQGGQSQGYTF. CDR3 in DNA: TGTGCCAGCACCCAGGGTGGACAGTCACAGGGCTACACCTTC. V usage is TRBV9 and J usage is TRBJ1-2; perhaps TRBD1 as D (6 bases). Germline V gene lookup returns CDR1 SGDLS and CDR2 YYNGEE. This CDR3 has 14 amino acids. Trimming shortened V by 6 bases and J by 8 bases, and 20 bases separated the two germline ends.

The chain's CDR3 is CASSRDGTANTEAFF. DNA for the CDR3: TGCGCCAGCAGCCGAGACGGGACAGCGAACACTGAAGCTTTCTTT. The gene calls are TRBV4-1 and TRBJ1-1, with TRBD1 matching 7 bases. The CDR3 loop spans 15 amino acids. Per the germline V gene, CDR1 is MGHRA and CDR2 is YSYEKL. The V segment lost 4 bases and the J segment 1 base; nucleotides outside the gene matches: 6.

The chain combines TRBV27 with TRBJ1-2; 9 nucleotides align to TRBD1. The V segment lost 5 bases and the J segment 5 bases; nucleotides outside the gene matches: 12. Per the germline V gene, CDR1 is MNHEY and CDR2 is SMNVEV (reference sequence). The CDR3 consists of 16 residues. CDR3 region: CASSPGRDRVWYGYTF. For the CDR3, the DNA is TGTGCCAGCAGTCCCGGGCGGGACAGGGTGTGGTATGGCTACACCTTC.

The chain links TRBV7-2 to TRBJ2-7; D ambiguous. The CDR3 has 16 amino acids. The germline V and J ends were trimmed by 1 base and 3 bases, with 16 bases remaining between them. The V gene's germline CDR1 is SGHTA and CDR2 FQGNSA. The CDR3 loop is CASSLVPDSAVYEQYV. CDR3 DNA sequence: TGTGCCAGCAGCTTAGTCCCTGATTCGGCCGTCTACGAGCAGTACGTC.

This chain uses TRBV20-1 with TRBJ2-5; D might be TRBD2 (5 bases). This CDR3 is 11 amino acids long. CDR1 and CDR2 from the germline V gene are DFQATT and SNEGSKA (reference sequence). CDR3 residues: CSLNTGETQYF. The CDR3 region has the DNA TGCAGCCTCAACACGGGGGAGACCCAGTACTTC.

V usage is TRBV11-3 and J usage is TRBJ2-3; possible D gene TRBD2, 6 bases. The CDR3 totals 15 residues. Germline values: CDR1 SGHNT, CDR2 YENEEA. V dropped 3 bases and J dropped 5 bases, with 15 bases sitting between them. CDR3 amino acids: CASSLEGVRRDTQYF. The DNA for the CDR3 is TGTGCCAGCAGCTTGGAGGGAGTGAGGAGAGATACGCAGTATTTT.

The chain joins TRBV7-2 to TRBJ2-3, with a weak D call TRBD1 (5 bases). V lost 1 base, J lost 4 bases, and 9 bases lay in between. From germline, CDR1 is SGHTA and CDR2 FQGNSA. The CDR3 is 14 residues long. The CDR3 loop is CASSLGVQADTQYF. The CDR3 region has the DNA TGTGCCAGCAGCTTAGGGGTACAGGCAGATACGCAGTATTTT.

This clone was counted between two and nine times. This chain uses TRBV19 with TRBJ1-2; tentatively, D is TRBD1 (6 bases). The germline V gene has CDR1 LNHDA and CDR2 SQIVND (reference sequence). This CDR3 spans 14 amino acids. V was trimmed by 7 bases and J by 8 bases, leaving 20 bases between them. CDR3 sequence: CASMHGVGGRGYTF. The DNA of the CDR3 is TGTGCCAGTATGCACGGCGTGGGGGGCCGGGGCTACACCTTC.

The J gene is TRBJ1-1, the V gene TRBV7-9, with 7 bases lining up with TRBD1. Germline loops: CDR1 SEHNR, CDR2 FQNEAQ (reference sequence). This CDR3 spans 19 amino acids. V shed 5 bases and J 4 bases; nucleotides not matched to a gene: 22. DNA for the CDR3: TGTGCCAGCAGCACCCTCGCAGGGGGAAAGGGTGGGGAGAGCACTGAAGCTTTCTTT. This codes for CASSTLAGGKGGESTEAFF.

Remarks on this clone: At one end, the junction sequence differs from germline, possibly due to a read error. This sequence joins TRBV6-5 and TRBJ2-5; D could derive from TRBD1 or TRBD2 (5 bases each). The CDR3 contains 14 residues. Per germline, CDR1 MNHEY and CDR2 SVGAGI. The CDR3 here is CANSWMRGEETQYF. In nucleotides, the CDR3 is TGTGCCAACAGTTGGATGAGAGGGGAAGAGACCCAGTACTTC.

This clone came up a few times. The rearrangement links TRBV21-1 to TRBJ2-7; TRBD2 is the table's D call and was not checked against the DNA. TRBV21-1 is given as a pseudogene. This CDR3 has 14 residues. This chain's CDR3 is CASSKVQPYYEQYV. The DNA of the CDR3 is TGTGCCAGCAGCAAAGTTCAGCCTTACTACGAGCAGTACGTC.

The chain joins TRBV19 to TRBJ1-1; D not certain. This CDR3 contains 14 residues. Germline-derived CDR1 and CDR2 are LNHDA and SQIVND (reference sequence). The V and J ends lost 3 bases and 3 bases respectively, with 11 bases between them. The CDR3 sequence: CASSMGRRDTEAFF. The CDR3 nucleotides read TGTGCCAGTAGTATGGGGAGACGAGACACTGAAGCTTTCTTT.

V and J are TRBV9 and TRBJ2-2, with 8 bases fitting TRBD1. The CDR3 spans 19 residues. Trimming took 3 bases from V and 4 from J; bases not matched to a gene: 17. Germline V gene sequence: CDR1 SGDLS, CDR2 YYNGEE. The CDR3 here is CASSAQWTGTLRGTGELFF. The CDR3 DNA follows: TGTGCCAGCAGCGCGCAATGGACAGGGACACTGAGGGGCACCGGGGAGCTGTTTTTT. Combining the CDR3 with reference TRBV9 and TRBJ2-2 gives the whole variable domain DSGVTQTPKHLITATGQRVTLRCSPRSGDLSVYWYQQSLDQGLQFLIQYYNGEERAKGNILERFSAQQFPDLHSELNLSSLELGDSALYFCASSAQWTGTLRGTGELFFGEGSRLTVL.

This clone was recorded only once. The chain joins TRBV6-5 to TRBJ2-4; 9 bases map to TRBD2. V dropped 4 bases and J dropped 7; count of bases not matched to a gene: 11. The CDR3 consists of 16 residues. Germline CDR1 is MNHEY and CDR2 is SVGAGI. The CDR3 DNA reads TGTGCCAGCAGTTCCCAGGCGTCGGGACTAGCCAACATTCAGTACTTC. It translates to CASSSQASGLANIQYF.

The chain joins TRBV28 to TRBJ1-2; TRBD1 aligns across 7 bases. The V and J ends lost 7 bases and 4 bases, in that order; junction bases with no gene match: 6. The CDR3 is 13 amino acids. Germline CDR1 and CDR2: MDHEN and SYDVKM. The CDR3 DNA sequence: TGTGCCAGCACCCCGACAGGGTTCTATGGCTACACCTTC. Protein: CASTPTGFYGYTF.

The chain links TRBV6-5 to TRBJ2-5; TRBD2 matches 7 bases. Germline CDR1 and CDR2: MNHEY and SVGAGI. The CDR3 loop spans 14 amino acids. Trimming cost V 0 bases and J 2 bases; bases outside gene matches: 0. This CDR3 is CASSYSGGQETQYF. The CDR3 DNA follows: TGTGCCAGCAGTTACTCGGGGGGGCAAGAGACCCAGTACTTC.

The chain joins TRBV6-5 to TRBJ1-2; TRBD1 agrees at 7 bases. From germline, CDR1 is MNHEY and CDR2 SVGAGI. V shed 7 bases and J 8 bases; nucleotides not matched to a gene: 7. CDR3 size: 12 residues. CDR3 nucleotide sequence: TGTGCCAGCAATCGACAGGGAGGCGGCTACACCTTC. It translates to CASNRQGGGYTF.

The genes are TRBV6-1 and TRBJ2-7; D is uncertain. The length of the CDR3 is 15 residues. Germline V CDR1 and CDR2: MNHNS, SASEGT. The V and J ends lost 3 bases and 4 bases respectively, with 16 bases between them. For the CDR3, the DNA is TGTGCCAGCAGTGAGGCCCCCCGGGCCATATACGAGCAGTACGTC. Translating gives CASSEAPRAIYEQYV.

Only one count was recorded for this clone. The V gene is TRBV5-1, the J gene TRBJ2-3, with D perhaps given as TRBD1 or TRBD2 (5 bases each). Trimming shortened V by 4 bases and J by 0 bases, and 12 bases separated the two germline ends. The length of the CDR3 is 15 residues. Germline CDR1 is SGHRS and CDR2 is YFSETQ. This CDR3 is CASSIGDPSTDTQYF. The CDR3 DNA sequence: TGCGCCAGCAGCATAGGGGACCCTAGCACAGATACGCAGTATTTT. Full variable domain (rest looked up from reference TRBV5-1 and TRBJ2-3): KAGVTQTPRYLIKTRGQQVTLSCSPISGHRSVSWYQQTPGQGLQFLFEYFSETQRNKGNFPGRFSGRQFSNSRSEMNVSTLELGDSALYLCASSIGDPSTDTQYFGPGTRLTVL.

This chain joins TRBV19 and TRBJ2-1; either TRBD1 or TRBD2 may fit D (5 bases each). From germline, CDR1 is LNHDA and CDR2 SQIVND (reference sequence). V gave up 5 bases and J gave up 3 bases, with 8 bases separating them. The CDR3 is 13 residues long. The CDR3 nucleotides read TGTGCCAGTAGTCGAGGGGACTACAATGAGCAGTTCTTC. It encodes CASSRGDYNEQFF.

This chain uses TRBV19 with TRBJ1-2, with D maybe TRBD1 (5 bases). The CDR3 has 13 residues. The V and J ends lost 7 bases and 1 base respectively, with 10 bases between them. The germline V gene encodes CDR1 LNHDA and CDR2 SQIVND (reference sequence). The CDR3, as DNA: TGTGCCAGTACAGGGACGGGTAACTATGGCTACACCTTC. This gives the protein CASTGTGNYGYTF.

V gene TRBV5-8 combines with J gene TRBJ1-1; tentatively, D is TRBD1 (6 bases). Germline V gene lookup returns CDR1 SGHTS and CDR2 YDEGEE. This CDR3 is 14 amino acids long. V gave up 1 base and J gave up 1 base, with 8 bases separating them. CDR3 protein: CASSLLGQNTEAFF. The CDR3 region has the DNA TGTGCCAGCAGCTTGTTGGGACAGAACACTGAAGCTTTCTTT.

The rearrangement uses TRBV5-4 and TRBJ2-3; a weak D match, TRBD1 (7 bases). Trimming stripped 4 bases from V and 4 bases from J, with 16 bases between. Germline CDR1 SGHNT, CDR2 YYREEE (reference sequence). This CDR3 region has 15 residues. CDR3 bases: TGTGCCAGCAGCGGGGGGACAGCATTGTCAGATACGCAGTATTTT. It translates to CASSGGTALSDTQYF.

This clone came up a few times. The genes are TRBV5-5 and TRBJ1-4; D remains ambiguous. The CDR3 is 15 amino acids. Between the trimmed V and J ends, which lost 1 base and 5 bases, there was a span of 12 bases. Per the germline V gene, CDR1 is SGHKS and CDR2 is YYEKEE (reference sequence). For the CDR3, the DNA is TGTGCCAGCAGCTTGTTGGGCAGCACGAATGAAAAACTGTTTTTT. It encodes CASSLLGSTNEKLFF.

The J gene is TRBJ1-1, the V gene TRBV30; a possible D gene is TRBD1 (5 bases). Germline-derived CDR1 and CDR2 are GTSNPN and SVGIG (reference sequence). This CDR3 comprises 13 residues. V was shortened by 4 bases and J by 4 bases, with 13 bases between the two germline ends. The CDR3 bases are TGTGCCTGGAACCTGGGCGGGGGCACTGAAGCTTTCTTT. Its translation is CAWNLGGGTEAFF.

J is TRBJ1-5 and V is TRBV15; 8 bases fit TRBD1. CDR1 and CDR2 (germline): LNHNV, YYDKDF (reference sequence). V was pared by 2 bases and J by 2 bases, with 11 bases of the junction left unmatched. The CDR3 has 18 residues. The DNA of the CDR3 is TGTGCCACCAGCAGACTAGGTGTAACAGGGGGGGGCAATCAGCCCCAGCATTTT. This sequence encodes CATSRLGVTGGGNQPQHF.

The chain recombines TRBV4-3 with TRBJ2-1; D is tentatively TRBD1 or TRBD2 (5 bases each). Germline assignment: CDR1 LGHNA and CDR2 YSLEER. The CDR3 loop spans 15 amino acids. V was clipped by 4 bases and J by 9 bases, with 19 bases between them. The CDR3 coding sequence is TGCGCCAGCAGCCTAGAAGGGGACGCGAAGGGTGAGCAGTTCTTC. Translation: CASSLEGDAKGEQFF.

The rearrangement joins TRBV11-2 to TRBJ1-1; tentatively, D is TRBD1 (6 bases). Trimming shortened V by 4 bases and J by 4 bases, and 10 bases separated the two germline ends. The CDR3 has 13 amino acids. Germline loops: CDR1 SGHAT, CDR2 FQNNGV. CDR3 in DNA: TGTGCCAGCAGCTCCCAAGGGGGCACTGAAGCTTTCTTT. This gives the protein CASSSQGGTEAFF.